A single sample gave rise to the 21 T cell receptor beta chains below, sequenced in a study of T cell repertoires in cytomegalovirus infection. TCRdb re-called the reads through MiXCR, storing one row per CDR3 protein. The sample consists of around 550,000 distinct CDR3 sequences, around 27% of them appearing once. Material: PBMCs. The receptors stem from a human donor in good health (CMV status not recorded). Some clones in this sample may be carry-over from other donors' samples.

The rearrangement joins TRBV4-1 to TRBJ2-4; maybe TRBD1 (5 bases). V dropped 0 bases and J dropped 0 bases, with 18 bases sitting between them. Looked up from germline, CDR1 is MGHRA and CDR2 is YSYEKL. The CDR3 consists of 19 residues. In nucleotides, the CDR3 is TGCGCCAGCAGCCAAGATCTCCTCAGGGAAGTCATAGCCAAAAACATTCAGTACTTC. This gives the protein CASSQDLLREVIAKNIQYF.

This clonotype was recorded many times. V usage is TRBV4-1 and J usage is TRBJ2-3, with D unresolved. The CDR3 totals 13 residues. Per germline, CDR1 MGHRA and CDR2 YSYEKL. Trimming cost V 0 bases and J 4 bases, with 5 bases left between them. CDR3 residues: CASSQDSPDTQYF. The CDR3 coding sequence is TGCGCCAGCAGCCAAGATTCGCCAGATACGCAGTATTTT.

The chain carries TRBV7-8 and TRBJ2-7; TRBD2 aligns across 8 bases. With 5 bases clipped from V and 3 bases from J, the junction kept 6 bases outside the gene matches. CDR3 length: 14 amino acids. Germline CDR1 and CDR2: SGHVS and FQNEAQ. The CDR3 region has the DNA TGTGCCAGCAGCCCGACGGGAGGGGTCTACGAGCAGTACGTC. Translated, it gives CASSPTGGVYEQYV.

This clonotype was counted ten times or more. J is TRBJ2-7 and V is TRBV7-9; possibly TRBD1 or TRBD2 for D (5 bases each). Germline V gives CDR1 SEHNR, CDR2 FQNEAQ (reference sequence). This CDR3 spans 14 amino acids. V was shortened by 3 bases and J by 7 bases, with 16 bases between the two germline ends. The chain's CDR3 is CASSFAGTAGEQYF. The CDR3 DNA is TGTGCCAGCAGCTTTGCCGGGACGGCAGGAGAGCAGTACTTC.

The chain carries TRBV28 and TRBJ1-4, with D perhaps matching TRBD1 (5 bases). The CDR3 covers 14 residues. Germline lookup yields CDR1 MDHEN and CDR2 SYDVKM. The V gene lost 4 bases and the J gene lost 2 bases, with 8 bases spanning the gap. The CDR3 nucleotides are TGTGCCAGCAGTTGGCAGGGCACTAATGAAAAACTGTTTTTT. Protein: CASSWQGTNEKLFF.

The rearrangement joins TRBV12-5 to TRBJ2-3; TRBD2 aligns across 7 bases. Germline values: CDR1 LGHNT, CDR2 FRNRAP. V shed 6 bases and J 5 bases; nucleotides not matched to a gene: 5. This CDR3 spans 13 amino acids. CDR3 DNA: TGTGCTAGTGGAACGATAGCGGGAGATACGCAGTATTTT. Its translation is CASGTIAGDTQYF.

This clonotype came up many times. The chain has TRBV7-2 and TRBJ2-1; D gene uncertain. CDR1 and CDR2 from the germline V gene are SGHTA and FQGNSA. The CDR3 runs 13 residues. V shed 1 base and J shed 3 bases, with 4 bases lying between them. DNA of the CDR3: TGTGCCAGCAGCTTAGATAGCTACAATGAGCAGTTCTTC. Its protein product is CASSLDSYNEQFF.

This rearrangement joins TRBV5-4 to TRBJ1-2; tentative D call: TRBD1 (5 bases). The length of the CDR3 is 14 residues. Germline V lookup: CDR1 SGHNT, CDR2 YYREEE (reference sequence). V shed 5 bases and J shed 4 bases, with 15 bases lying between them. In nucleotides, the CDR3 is TGTGCCAGCAGGCATTGGGACCTCTCCTATGGCTACACCTTC. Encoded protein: CASRHWDLSYGYTF.

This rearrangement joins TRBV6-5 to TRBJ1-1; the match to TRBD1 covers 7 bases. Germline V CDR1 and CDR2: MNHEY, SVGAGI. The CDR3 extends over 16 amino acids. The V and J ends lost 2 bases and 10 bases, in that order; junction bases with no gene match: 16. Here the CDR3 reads CASSYQGDLGRIVAFF. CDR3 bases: TGTGCCAGCAGTTACCAGGGGGATTTGGGTCGTATTGTAGCTTTCTTT.

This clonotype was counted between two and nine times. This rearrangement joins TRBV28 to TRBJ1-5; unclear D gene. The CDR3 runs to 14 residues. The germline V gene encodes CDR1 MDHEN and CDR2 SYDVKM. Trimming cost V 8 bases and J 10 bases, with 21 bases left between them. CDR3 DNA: TGTGCCAGCGTTTCGAGGGCGGGAAAAAGTCCCCAGCATTTT. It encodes CASVSRAGKSPQHF.

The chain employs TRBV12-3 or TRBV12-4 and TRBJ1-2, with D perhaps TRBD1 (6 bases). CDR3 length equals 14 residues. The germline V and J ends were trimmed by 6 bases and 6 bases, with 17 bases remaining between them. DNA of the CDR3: TGTGCCAGCAGCGGACAGCGGAAGAATCATGGCTACACCTTC. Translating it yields CASSGQRKNHGYTF.

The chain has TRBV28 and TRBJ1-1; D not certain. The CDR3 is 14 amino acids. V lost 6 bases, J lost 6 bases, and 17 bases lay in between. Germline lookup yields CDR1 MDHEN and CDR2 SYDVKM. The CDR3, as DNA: TGTGCCAGCAGCCAAACTAGGTCCCGCGCTGAAGCTTTCTTT. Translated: CASSQTRSRAEAFF.

The DNA for the CDR3 is TGTGCCAGCAGTGAAGCCGGGACTAGCGGGAGTTTGACCCAGTACTTC. Translation gives CASSEAGTSGSLTQYF. V gene TRBV25-1 combines with J gene TRBJ2-5, with 14 bases aligning to TRBD2. Germline CDR1 is MGHDK and CDR2 is SYGVNS. Trimming removed 2 bases from V and 7 bases from J; junction bases left unmatched: 6. The CDR3 loop spans 16 amino acids.

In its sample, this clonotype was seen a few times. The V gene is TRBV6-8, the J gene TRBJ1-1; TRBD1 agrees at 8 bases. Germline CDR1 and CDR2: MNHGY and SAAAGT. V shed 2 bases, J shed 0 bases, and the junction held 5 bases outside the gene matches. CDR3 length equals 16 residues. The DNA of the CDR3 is TGTGCCAGCAGTTACGGGGAGGGACAGGTGAACACTGAAGCTTTCTTT. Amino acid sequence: CASSYGEGQVNTEAFF.

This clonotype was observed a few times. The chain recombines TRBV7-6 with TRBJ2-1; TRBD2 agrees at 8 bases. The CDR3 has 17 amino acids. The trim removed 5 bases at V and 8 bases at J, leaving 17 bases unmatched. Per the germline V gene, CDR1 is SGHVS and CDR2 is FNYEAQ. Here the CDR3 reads CASSLIGLSGSMDEQFF. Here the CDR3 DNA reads TGTGCCAGCAGCCTAATCGGACTAAGCGGGAGTATGGATGAGCAGTTCTTC.

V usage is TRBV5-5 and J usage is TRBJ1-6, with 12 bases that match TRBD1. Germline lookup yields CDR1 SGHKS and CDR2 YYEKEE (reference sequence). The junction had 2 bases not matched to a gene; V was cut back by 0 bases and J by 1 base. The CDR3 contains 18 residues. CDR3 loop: CASSLEGQGASYNSPLHF. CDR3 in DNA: TGTGCCAGCAGCTTGGAGGGACAGGGGGCTTCCTATAATTCACCCCTCCACTTT.

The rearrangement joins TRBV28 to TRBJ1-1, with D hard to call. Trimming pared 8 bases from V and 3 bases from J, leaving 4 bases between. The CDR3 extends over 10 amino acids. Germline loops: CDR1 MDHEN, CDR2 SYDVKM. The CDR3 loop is CASGYTEAFF. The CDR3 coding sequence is TGTGCCAGCGGATACACTGAAGCTTTCTTT. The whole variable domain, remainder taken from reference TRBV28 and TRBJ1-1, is DVKVTQSSRYLVKRTGEKVFLECVQDMDHENMFWYRQDPGLGLRLIYFSYDVKMKEKGDIPEGYSVSREKKERFSLILESASTNQTSMYLCASGYTEAFFGQGTRLTVV.

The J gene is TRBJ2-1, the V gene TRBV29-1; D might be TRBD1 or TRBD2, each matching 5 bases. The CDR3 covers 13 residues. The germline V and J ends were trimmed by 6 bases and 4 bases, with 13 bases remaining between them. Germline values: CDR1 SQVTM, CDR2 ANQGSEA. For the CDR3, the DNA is TGCAGCGTCTTAGATGGGGGATACAATGAGCAGTTCTTC. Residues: CSVLDGGYNEQFF.

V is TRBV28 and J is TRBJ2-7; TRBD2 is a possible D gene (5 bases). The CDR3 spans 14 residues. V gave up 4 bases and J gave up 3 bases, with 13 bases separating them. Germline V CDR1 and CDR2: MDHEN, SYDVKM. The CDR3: CASSSSVDYYEQYV. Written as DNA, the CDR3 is TGTGCCAGCAGTTCTTCCGTCGACTACTACGAGCAGTACGTC.

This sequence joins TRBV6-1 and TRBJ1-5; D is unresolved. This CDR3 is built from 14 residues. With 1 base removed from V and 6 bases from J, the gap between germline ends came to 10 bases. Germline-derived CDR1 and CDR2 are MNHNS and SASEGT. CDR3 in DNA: TGTGCCAGCAGTGAAGTGACGGTCATTCAGCCCCAGCATTTT. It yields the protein CASSEVTVIQPQHF.

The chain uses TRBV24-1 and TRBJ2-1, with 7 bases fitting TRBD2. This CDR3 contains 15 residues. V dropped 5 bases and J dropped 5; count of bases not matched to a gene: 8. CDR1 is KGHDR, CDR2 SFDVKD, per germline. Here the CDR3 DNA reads TGTGCCACCAGTGCCATAGGGGCGGGGGACAATGAGCAGTTCTTC. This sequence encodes CATSAIGAGDNEQFF.